This T cell receptor beta chain was observed in a study of yellow fever vaccine responses in identical twins. Using its own MiXCR run on the RT-PCR reads, TCRdb lists one record per CDR3 protein. The table records over 15,000 distinct CDR3 sequences, under 80% of them present only once. The germline gives CDR1 SNHLY, CDR2 FYNNEI. CDR3 size: 12 residues. V shed 4 bases and J shed 7 bases, with 11 bases lying between them. This clonotype appeared a single time. Antigen unknown. Whole-study findings and limits: Reportedly, twins showed a vaccine T cell response that looked partly convergent and partly personalized.

The sequencing here drew on T cells from blood (PBMCs), unsorted or a sorted subset (not recorded which), taken before or after yellow fever vaccination (not recorded which). The rearrangement uses TRBV2 and TRBJ2-7; D gene uncertain. The sequence came from a woman between 18 and 29 years old who received the yellow fever vaccine. CDR3 sequence (DNA): TGTGCCAGCAGTGTCATGCTTAGAGAGCAGTACGTC. Encoded protein: CASSVMLREQYV.